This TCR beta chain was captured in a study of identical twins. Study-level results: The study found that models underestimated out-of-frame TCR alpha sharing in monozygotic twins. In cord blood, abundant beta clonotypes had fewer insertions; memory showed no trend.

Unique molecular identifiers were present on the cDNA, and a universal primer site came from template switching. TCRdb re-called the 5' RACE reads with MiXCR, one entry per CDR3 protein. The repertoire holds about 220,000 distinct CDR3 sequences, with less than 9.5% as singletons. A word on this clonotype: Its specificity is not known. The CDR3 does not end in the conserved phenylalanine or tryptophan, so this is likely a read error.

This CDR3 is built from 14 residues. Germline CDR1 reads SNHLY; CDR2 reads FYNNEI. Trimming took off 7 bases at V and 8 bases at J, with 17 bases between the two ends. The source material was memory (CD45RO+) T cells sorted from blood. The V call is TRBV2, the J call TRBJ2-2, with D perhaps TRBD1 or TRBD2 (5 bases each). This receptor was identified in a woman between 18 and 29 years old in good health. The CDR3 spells CASNRGGGGGELFS. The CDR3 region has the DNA TGTGCCAGCAATCGGGGCGGAGGAGGTGGGGAGCTGTTTTCT.